Listed here are 18 T cell receptor beta chains from one sample, sequenced in a study of vaccination and CD4 T cells after COVID-19. For these TCRs, the target antigens are not known. Oncomine TCR Beta short-read sequencing was applied to DNA from cultured CD4+ T cells. TCRdb recomputed calls from the PCR reads with MiXCR, one row per CDR3 protein. Of about 14,000 distinct CDR3 sequences in the sample, around 20% were seen once. Documented treatment: approximately 9-day PBMC culture with coronavirus spike peptide pools or control peptides (ViraFEST assay). The sequencing sample was made of cultured CD4+ T cells from blood. Receptors originate from a human donor with COVID-19.

The V gene is TRBV6-1, the J gene TRBJ2-3, with D maybe TRBD2 (5 bases). The germline V gene has CDR1 MNHNS and CDR2 SASEGT. Between the trimmed V and J ends, which lost 5 bases and 4 bases, there was a span of 10 bases. The CDR3 has 13 residues. CDR3 in amino acids: CASSTPGSDTQYF. CDR3 bases: TGTGCCAGCAGTACACCGGGATCAGATACGCAGTATTTT.

This clonotype was observed a single time. This chain links TRBV29-1 with TRBJ2-6; D gene ambiguous. V dropped 4 bases and J dropped 0 bases, with 10 bases sitting between them. CDR1 and CDR2 from the germline V gene are SQVTM and ANQGSEA. The CDR3 is 15 residues long. Here the CDR3 reads CSVAWVSSGANVLTF. CDR3 in DNA: TGCAGCGTTGCTTGGGTATCCTCTGGGGCCAACGTCCTGACTTTC. Together with reference TRBV29-1 and TRBJ2-6, the CDR3 gives the full variable domain: SAVISQKPSRDICQRGTSLTIQCQVDSQVTMMFWYRQQPGQSLTLIATANQGSEATYESGFVIDKFPISRPNLTFSTLTVSNMSPEDSSIYLCSVAWVSSGANVLTFGAGSRLTVL.

The chain uses TRBV20-1 and TRBJ1-1, with unresolved D. The V gene's germline CDR1 is DFQATT and CDR2 SNEGSKA (reference sequence). The CDR3 loop spans 12 amino acids. V lost 2 bases to trimming and J lost 1 base, with 5 bases between them. DNA of the CDR3: TGCAGTGCTAGACTGGGGAACACTGAAGCTTTCTTT. Amino acids: CSARLGNTEAFF.

This clonotype is termed medium-sized. The J gene is TRBJ1-6, the V gene TRBV25-1; the match to TRBD1 covers 7 bases. The germline gives CDR1 MGHDK, CDR2 SYGVNS. This CDR3 region has 18 residues. Unmatched junction bases numbered 11, after V lost 6 bases and J lost 0 bases. The CDR3 DNA sequence: TGTGCCAGCAGCCGTGGGGACAGCTCCAGCTCCTATAATTCACCCCTCCACTTT. It is translated as CASSRGDSSSSYNSPLHF.

The gene calls are TRBV7-2 and TRBJ2-7, with 10 bases fitting TRBD2. Losses at the gene ends were 1 base for V and 5 bases for J; bases not matched to a gene: 2. This CDR3 contains 14 residues. Germline CDR1 SGHTA, CDR2 FQGNSA. The CDR3 nucleotides are TGTGCCAGCAGCTTAGTACTAGCGGGGAACGAGCAGTACTTC. Translated, it gives CASSLVLAGNEQYF.

This clonotype was recorded a few times. This chain uses TRBV19 with TRBJ2-5; 11 bases agree with TRBD1. V shed 2 bases and J 4 bases; nucleotides not matched to a gene: 3. Germline lookup yields CDR1 LNHDA and CDR2 SQIVND (reference sequence). The CDR3 covers 15 residues. In nucleotides, the CDR3 is TGTGCCAGTAGTATACAGGGACAGGGGGGAGAGACCCAGTACTTC. This gives the protein CASSIQGQGGETQYF.

V gene TRBV6-1 combines with J gene TRBJ1-2, with unresolved D. V dropped 6 bases and J dropped 8 bases, with 19 bases sitting between them. Looked up from germline, CDR1 is MNHNS and CDR2 is SASEGT. The CDR3 loop spans 14 amino acids. The CDR3 DNA follows: TGTGCCAGCAGCGACCAAGGGAATGCCGTGGGCTACACCTTC. Encoded protein: CASSDQGNAVGYTF.

The rearrangement links TRBV7-2 to TRBJ1-1, with D tentatively TRBD1 (6 bases). Germline values: CDR1 SGHTA, CDR2 FQGNSA. Trimming took 0 bases from V and 0 from J, leaving 8 bases between them. The CDR3 is 15 residues long. Written as DNA, the CDR3 is TGTGCCAGCAGCTTAGCGGGGACACTGAACACTGAAGCTTTCTTT. This gives the protein CASSLAGTLNTEAFF.

The V and J genes are TRBV11-3 and TRBJ1-2; D gene ambiguous. Deletions cut 1 base from V and 6 bases from J, with 6 bases between. The CDR3 loop spans 12 amino acids. The germline V gene has CDR1 SGHNT and CDR2 YENEEA. The CDR3 sequence: CASSLAQNGYTF. The CDR3 DNA is TGTGCCAGCAGCTTAGCACAGAATGGCTACACCTTC.

This clonotype was found a few times. The genes are TRBV12-3 or TRBV12-4 and TRBJ1-6; D is undetermined. V lost 1 base, J lost 5 bases, and 9 bases lay in between. The CDR3 extends over 15 amino acids. The CDR3 region has the DNA TGTGCCAGCAGTTTAGGCAGCCAGAATAATTCACCCCTCCACTTT. Protein: CASSLGSQNNSPLHF.

The V gene is TRBV6-5, the J gene TRBJ1-2; D ambiguous. Germline values: CDR1 MNHEY, CDR2 SVGAGI. CDR3 size: 13 residues. V lost 0 bases and J lost 2, with 4 bases in between. CDR3 in DNA: TGTGCCAGCAGTTACTCTGTCAACTATGGCTACACCTTC. Translated, it gives CASSYSVNYGYTF.

The chain couples TRBV7-6 to TRBJ1-4; unclear D gene. The germline V and J ends were trimmed by 5 bases and 4 bases, with 14 bases remaining between them. The CDR3 is 15 amino acids. CDR1 is SGHVS and CDR2 is FNYEAQ in the germline V gene. This CDR3 reads CASSPPTQDNEKLFF. The CDR3 region has the DNA TGTGCCAGCAGCCCCCCGACCCAAGATAATGAAAAACTGTTTTTT.

The chain employs TRBV9 and TRBJ2-7; D remains unclear. The germline V gene has CDR1 SGDLS and CDR2 YYNGEE. V lost 0 bases to trimming and J lost 3 bases, with 10 bases between them. The CDR3 is 14 residues long. This chain's CDR3 is CASSVAYGNYEQYF. Written as DNA, the CDR3 is TGTGCCAGCAGCGTAGCTTACGGAAACTACGAGCAGTACTTC.

J is TRBJ2-7 and V is TRBV6-2 or TRBV6-3, with D perhaps TRBD1 or TRBD2 (5 bases each). The CDR3 is made up of 15 amino acids. Germline CDR1 reads MNHEY; CDR2 reads SVGEGT. Trimming stripped 4 bases from V and 6 bases from J, with 19 bases between. The CDR3 here is CASSSLPGPSPEQYF. Written as DNA, the CDR3 is TGTGCCAGCAGTTCCCTTCCGGGACCCTCACCCGAGCAGTACTTC.

This clonotype was seen only a few times. V is TRBV28 and J is TRBJ1-6; D gene uncertain. The V gene's germline CDR1 is MDHEN and CDR2 SYDVKM. V lost 7 bases to trimming and J lost 7 bases, with 17 bases between them. CDR3 length equals 15 residues. The CDR3 DNA reads TGTGCCAGCATGAACGAGGCAGGCGACAATTCACCCCTCCACTTT. Translated: CASMNEAGDNSPLHF.

This clonotype is categorized as medium-sized. This rearrangement joins TRBV25-1 to TRBJ1-2; D remains unclear. The CDR3 extends over 14 amino acids. Trimming cost V 6 bases and J 0 bases, with 11 bases left between them. Germline assignment: CDR1 MGHDK and CDR2 SYGVNS. CDR3 sequence: CASRGNRANYGYTF. CDR3 DNA sequence: TGTGCCAGCAGAGGCAATCGAGCTAACTATGGCTACACCTTC.

This clonotype was seen just once. The CDR3 sequence is CASSQGLAGGAGLGDTQYF. CDR3 in DNA: TGCGCCAGCAGCCAAGGACTAGCGGGGGGGGCCGGCCTGGGAGATACGCAGTATTTT. V and J are TRBV4-1 and TRBJ2-3, with 14 bases that match TRBD2. Trimming cost V 1 base and J 5 bases; bases outside gene matches: 11. CDR1 is MGHRA and CDR2 is YSYEKL in the germline V gene. The CDR3 covers 19 residues.

This chain uses TRBV25-1 with TRBJ1-2, with D perhaps matching TRBD1 (5 bases). The V gene lost 6 bases and the J gene lost 2 bases, with 7 bases spanning the gap. CDR1 and CDR2 from the germline V gene are MGHDK and SYGVNS. The CDR3 totals 12 residues. CDR3 residues: CASRDRNYGYTF. The CDR3 DNA follows: TGTGCCAGCAGAGACAGAAACTATGGCTACACCTTC.